This T cell receptor beta chain emerged from a study of shared clonotypes between healthy human individuals (dated by TCRdb to between 2020 and 2021). Concerning the study at large: Three men and a couple of women, aged 18 to 49 years, made up the cohort. For each donor, three plates each were used for CD4 naive and CD4 memory, two plates were used for CD8 naive, and one plate was used for CD8 memory. To estimate repertoire size and how much clonotype sharing occurs between individuals, the study deeply sequenced the blood TCR repertoires of several healthy adults. Libraries were prepared and TCR repertoires were sequenced by different laboratories using diverse techniques, in order to increase sequencing depth and limit assay-specific biases. Leukapheresis yielded between about 0.94 and 8.9 billion PBMCs per donor.

The donors were healthy, HIV-negative adults who had no recently reported acute infections or vaccinations. All donors were Caucasian adults living in Nashville, Tennessee, USA. CD4+ T cells were enriched through magnetic negative selection, after which naive cells were positively selected on CD45RA and the remaining negative fraction served as the memory subset. Blood was obtained by leukapheresis, after which PBMCs were separated by Ficoll-Histopaque density gradient centrifugation and cryopreserved in liquid nitrogen vapor phase. Analytical flow cytometry was used to check the purity and quantity of each magnetically sorted T cell population. Each sorted fraction had its genomic DNA isolated and then quantified by UV absorbance on a Nanodrop 2000c. Regarding this clone: The target of this receptor is not known. No clone much larger than this one lies a single base away; base qualities are absent.

Sequences MRHNA (CDR1) and SNTAGT (CDR2) are obtained from the germline V gene. At the junction V is shortened by 4 bases and J by 0 bases, with 13 bases in between. The CDR3, from cysteine to phenylalanine, totals 15 residues. Only the CDR3 portion is preserved as DNA: 45 bases, with reading frame beginning at the first base. TCR CDR3 regions were amplified from genomic DNA by multiplex PCR using the deep immunoSEQ assay. Extracted genomic DNA from each cell subset was spread evenly across all wells of several immunoSEQ 96-well plates, with each plate serving as a replicate. For sorted subsets, approximately 210 ng of genomic DNA, equivalent to 25,000 to 35,000 T cell genomes, went into each replicate PCR. Purified libraries were measured with a Qubit 3.0 fluorometer, size-checked on a Bioanalyzer 2100, and measured again with the KAPA Library Quantification kit. Every immunoSEQ 96-well plate was sequenced on a dedicated single-read 150-cycle Illumina NextSeq 550 flow cell. Per the original workflow: Because only junctional sequences without quality scores were contained in the immunoSEQ output, filtering matching that applied to full-length reads could not be performed. Sequences were annotated with PyIR, a Python wrapper for IgBLAST v1.9, and V/J genes and CDR3 were assigned using IMGT germline references. Reads were filtered out if the reads had weak V/J assignments (E-value above 1e-6), no CDR3, stop codons, out-of-frame junctions, or ambiguous translated residues. V3J clonotypes were defined as sequences sharing the same inferred V gene, J gene, and CDR3 amino acid sequence. To compute the percentage overlap between repertoires, the number of shared unique clonotypes was divided by the size of the smaller repertoire. Repertoire richness was assessed with RTK rarefaction, the Chao1 estimator, and Recon v2.1 estimates of unobserved clonotypes. Generation probabilities for all TCRbeta clonotypes obtained by the gDNA method from a handful of donors were computed using OLGA. TCRdb's version of the immuneACCESS table is confined to in-frame rearrangements and falls short of the full clone set. An unresolved V gene accounts for under half of the shortfall where checked; the remainder is of unknown origin. Clone size and V and J calls were adopted from that table, with D and trimming inferred from the DNA. In all, the sample holds about 2.3 million clones, and 80% to 95% of those were seen once. Clones ranked in the top ten supply approximately 0.41% of the sample.

The investigation overall reported the following: Even with the large sequencing depth, rarefaction of the sorted-subset datasets indicated that sequencing was incomplete. Naive subsets generally had larger estimated clonotype richness than memory subsets did. Based on pairwise subsampling, the degree of clonotype sharing among donors was expected to be affected by sequencing depth. Because the study included a small number of donors, the genetic and exposure-history diversity represented was limited. Sharing across several donors was observed for roughly 5% of naive CD4, less than 4% of naive CD8, 2% to 2.5% of memory CD4, and about 0.4% of memory CD8 clonotypes. Only blood was sampled, and tissue TCR repertoires likely differ from those in blood. Compared with non-shared clonotypes, the clonotypes found in all four sorted-subset donors had higher generation probabilities.

Material for sequencing was naive CD4+ T cells from PBMCs. This specimen's cell subset or site label, per the study, means: CD45RA+ positively selected. This TCR was recovered from a man aged 18 to 29 in good health. Some clones in this sample may be carry-over from other donors' samples. The chain is encoded by TRBV6-4 joined to TRBJ2-7; a tentative D match to TRBD1 spans 7 bases. The CDR3 corresponds to CASSVRGDSSYEQYF. The sequence in DNA is TGTGCCAGCAGTGTTAGGGGGGACAGCTCCTACGAGCAGTACTTC.